This TCR beta chain was recorded in a study of blood T cell repertoires in COVID-19. In the study overall: Italy, Spain and the United States were the sources of the convalescent and acute COVID-19 samples. T cells, B-cell-depleted T cells, or PBMCs supplied cDNA or gDNA.

The V and J ends lost 8 bases and 3 bases, in that order; junction bases with no gene match: 5. Germline CDR1 reads LGHDT; CDR2 reads YNNKEL (reference sequence). CDR3 length: 13 residues. The method was immunoSEQ multiplex PCR; TCRdb's version includes in-frame clones alone and lacks a portion of them. Among about 99,000 clones, roughly nine tenths were seen once, and the ten largest hold roughly 6%. The material sequenced was peripheral blood. This TCR came from a human donor in a cohort sampled during active COVID-19. The genes are TRBV3-1 (or the pseudogene TRBV3-2) and TRBJ1-2, with TRBD1 identical over 8 bases. Written as DNA, the CDR3 is TGTGCCAGCCTAGGACAGGGCGACTATGGCTACACCTTC. Its translation is CASLGQGDYGYTF.